Only a few counts were recorded for the clone carrying this T cell receptor beta chain. Its antigen is still unknown. A junction end diverges from the germline sequence, so it may reflect a read error. This entry comes from a study of Ad26.COV2.S vaccination and SARS-CoV-2 variants. Study in general: Ad26.COV2.S, an intramuscular injection, was given once or twice 56 days apart. Study-wide results and limits: The TCR-based breadth and depth measures might underestimate overall T cell responses. Substantial breadth was reportedly displayed by spike-specific CD8+ and CD4+ T cell responses after vaccination. The study found similar non-spike TCR breadth in vaccine and placebo recipients.

The treatment denotes: around 19 received Ad26.COV2.S at low or high dose, single or two shots; 5 received placebo; per-sample allocation not given. It was on day 63 after the first vaccine or placebo injection that samples were taken. Libraries were prepared by immunoSEQ multiplex PCR; TCRdb keeps only in-frame clonotypes and omits some of them. Counted here are 300,000 to 400,000 clones, about 88% occurring once; the ten biggest clones make up over 8.5%. The length of the CDR3 is 14 residues. Germline CDR1 reads MNHNS; CDR2 reads SASEGT. The chain carries TRBV6-1 and TRBJ2-7; TRBD1 matches at 9 bases. Here the sequenced sample was peripheral blood, taken in a trial of Ad26.COV2.S vaccine versus placebo. The sequence derives from a person aged 18-65 years who received the Ad26.COV2.S COVID-19 vaccine or a placebo. In DNA form, the CDR3 reads TGTGCCAGCAGGGAAGGGACAGGGTATAACGAGCAGTACTTC. It yields the protein CASREGTGYNEQYF.